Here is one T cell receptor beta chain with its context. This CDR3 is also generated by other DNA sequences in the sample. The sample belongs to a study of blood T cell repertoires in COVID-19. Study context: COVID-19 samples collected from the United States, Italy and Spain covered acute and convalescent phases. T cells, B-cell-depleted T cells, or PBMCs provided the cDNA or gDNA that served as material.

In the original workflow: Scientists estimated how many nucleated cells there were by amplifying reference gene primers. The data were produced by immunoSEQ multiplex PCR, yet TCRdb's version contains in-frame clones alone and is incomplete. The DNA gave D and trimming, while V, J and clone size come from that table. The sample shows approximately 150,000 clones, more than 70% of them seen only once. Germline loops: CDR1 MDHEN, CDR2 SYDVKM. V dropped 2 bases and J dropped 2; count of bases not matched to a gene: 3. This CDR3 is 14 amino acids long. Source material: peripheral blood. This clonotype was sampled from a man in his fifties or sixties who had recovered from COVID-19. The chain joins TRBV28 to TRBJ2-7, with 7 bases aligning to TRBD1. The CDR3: CASSLRGPPYEQYF. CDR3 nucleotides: TGTGCCAGCAGTTTAAGGGGGCCTCCCTACGAGCAGTACTTC. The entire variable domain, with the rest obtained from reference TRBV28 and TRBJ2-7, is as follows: DVKVTQSSRYLVKRTGEKVFLECVQDMDHENMFWYRQDPGLGLRLIYFSYDVKMKEKGDIPEGYSVSREKKERFSLILESASTNQTSMYLCASSLRGPPYEQYFGPGTRLTVT.